This T cell receptor (beta chain) was sequenced for a study of blood T cell repertoires in COVID-19. Study-level information: Both acute and convalescent COVID-19 samples were obtained from the United States, Italy and Spain. Sources were T cells, B-cell-depleted T cells, or PBMCs; the material itself was cDNA or gDNA.

This clone turned up a few times. The germline CDR1 and CDR2 sequences are SQVTM and ANQGSEA. V was pared by 5 bases and J by 6 bases, with 17 bases between. The CDR3 extends over 13 amino acids. Original data processing: Estimation of nucleated cell counts was performed using reference gene primer amplification. Measured with immunoSEQ multiplex PCR; TCRdb has only the in-frame clones, and not every one. V and J calls and clone size are given by that table; D and trimming were obtained from the DNA. The sample lists about 100,000 clones, about 77% occurring once. The rearrangement joins TRBV29-1 to TRBJ2-7; D might be TRBD2 (6 bases). The receptor's source is a man aged 70-80 years with active or convalescent COVID-19. Sequences were obtained from peripheral blood. This CDR3 is CSVTSGGAGEQYF. CDR3 in DNA: TGCAGCGTTACCTCTGGCGGGGCTGGCGAGCAGTACTTC.